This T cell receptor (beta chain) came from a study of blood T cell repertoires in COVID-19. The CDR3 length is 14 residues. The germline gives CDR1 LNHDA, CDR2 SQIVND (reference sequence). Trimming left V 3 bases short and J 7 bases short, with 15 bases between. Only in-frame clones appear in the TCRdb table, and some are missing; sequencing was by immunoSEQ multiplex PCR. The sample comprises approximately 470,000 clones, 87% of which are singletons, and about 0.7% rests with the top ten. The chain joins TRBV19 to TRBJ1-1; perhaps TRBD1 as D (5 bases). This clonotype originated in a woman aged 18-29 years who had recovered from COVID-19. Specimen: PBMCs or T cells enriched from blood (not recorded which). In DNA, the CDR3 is TGTGCCAGTAGTATCTTAGGGGCGGGAGGTGAAGCTTTCTTT. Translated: CASSILGAGGEAFF.